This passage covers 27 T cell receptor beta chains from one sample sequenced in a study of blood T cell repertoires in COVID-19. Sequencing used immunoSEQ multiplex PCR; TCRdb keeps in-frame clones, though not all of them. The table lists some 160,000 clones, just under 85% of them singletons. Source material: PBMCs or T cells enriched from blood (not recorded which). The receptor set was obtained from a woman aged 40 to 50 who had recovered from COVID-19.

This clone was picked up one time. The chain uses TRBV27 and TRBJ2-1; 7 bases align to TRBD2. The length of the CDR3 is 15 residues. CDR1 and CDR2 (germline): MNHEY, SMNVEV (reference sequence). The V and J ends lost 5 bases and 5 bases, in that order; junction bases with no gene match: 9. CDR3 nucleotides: TGTGCCAGCAGTGTGATGCGGGAGAAGGACAATGAGCAGTTCTTC. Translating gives CASSVMREKDNEQFF.

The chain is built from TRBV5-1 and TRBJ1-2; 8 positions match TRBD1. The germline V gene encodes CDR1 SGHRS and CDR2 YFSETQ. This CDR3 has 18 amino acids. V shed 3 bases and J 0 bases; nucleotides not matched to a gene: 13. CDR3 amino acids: CASSSGTGGKLANYGYTF. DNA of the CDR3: TGCGCCAGCAGCTCGGGGACAGGCGGAAAGTTAGCTAACTATGGCTACACCTTC.

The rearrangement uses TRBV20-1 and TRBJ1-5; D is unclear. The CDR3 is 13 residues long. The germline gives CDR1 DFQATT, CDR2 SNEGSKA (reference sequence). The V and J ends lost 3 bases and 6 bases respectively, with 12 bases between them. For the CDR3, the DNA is TGCAGTGCTAGTGCGGGTGAAAGTCAGCCCCAGCATTTT. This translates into CSASAGESQPQHF.

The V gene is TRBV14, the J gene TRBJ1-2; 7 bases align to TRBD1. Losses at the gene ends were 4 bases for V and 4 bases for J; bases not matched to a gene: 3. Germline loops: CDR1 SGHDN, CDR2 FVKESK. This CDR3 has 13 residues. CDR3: CASSRQGGYGYTF. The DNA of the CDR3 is TGTGCCAGCAGCCGACAGGGAGGCTATGGCTACACCTTC.

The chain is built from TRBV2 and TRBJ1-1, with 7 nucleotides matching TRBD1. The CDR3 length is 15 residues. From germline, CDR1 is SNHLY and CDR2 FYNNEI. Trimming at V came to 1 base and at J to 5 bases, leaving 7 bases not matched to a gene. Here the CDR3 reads CASSEVRGAGTEAFF. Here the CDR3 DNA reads TGTGCCAGCAGTGAAGTCAGGGGGGCTGGGACTGAAGCTTTCTTT.

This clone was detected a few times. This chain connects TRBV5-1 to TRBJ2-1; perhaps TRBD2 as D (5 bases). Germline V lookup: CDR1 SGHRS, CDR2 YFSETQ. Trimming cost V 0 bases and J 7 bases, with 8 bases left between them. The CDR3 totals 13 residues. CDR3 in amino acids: CASSLGTPNEQFF. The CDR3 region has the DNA TGCGCCAGCAGCTTGGGGACTCCGAATGAGCAGTTCTTC.

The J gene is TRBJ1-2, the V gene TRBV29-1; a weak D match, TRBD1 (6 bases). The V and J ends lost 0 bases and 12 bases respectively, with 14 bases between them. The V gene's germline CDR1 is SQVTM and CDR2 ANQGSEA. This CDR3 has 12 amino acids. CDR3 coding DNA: TGCAGCGTTGAAGATTCAAGGTGGGGGCACACCTTC. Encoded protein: CSVEDSRWGHTF.

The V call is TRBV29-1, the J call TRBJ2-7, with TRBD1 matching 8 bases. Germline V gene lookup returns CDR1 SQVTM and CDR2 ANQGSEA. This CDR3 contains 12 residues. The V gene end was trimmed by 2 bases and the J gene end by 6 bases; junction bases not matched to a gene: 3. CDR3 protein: CSVEPGGGEQYF. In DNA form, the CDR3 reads TGCAGCGTTGAACCAGGGGGCGGCGAGCAGTACTTC.

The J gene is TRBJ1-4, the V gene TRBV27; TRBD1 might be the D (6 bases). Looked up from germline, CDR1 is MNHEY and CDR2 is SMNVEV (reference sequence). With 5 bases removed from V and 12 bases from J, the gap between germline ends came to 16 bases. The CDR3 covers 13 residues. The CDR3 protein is CASSTQGAEQLFF. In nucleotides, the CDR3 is TGTGCCAGCAGTACACAGGGAGCGGAACAACTGTTTTTT.

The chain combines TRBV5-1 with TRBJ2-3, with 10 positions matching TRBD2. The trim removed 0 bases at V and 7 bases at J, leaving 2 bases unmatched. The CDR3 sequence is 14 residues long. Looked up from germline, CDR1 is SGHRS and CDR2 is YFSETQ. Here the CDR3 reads CASSLALAGNTQYF. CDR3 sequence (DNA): TGCGCCAGCAGCTTGGCACTAGCGGGGAATACGCAGTATTTT.

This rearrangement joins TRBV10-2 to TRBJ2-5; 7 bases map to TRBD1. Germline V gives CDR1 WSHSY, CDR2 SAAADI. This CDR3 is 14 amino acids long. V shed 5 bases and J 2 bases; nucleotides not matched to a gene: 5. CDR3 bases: TGCGCCAGCAGTAAGACAGGGAAACAAGAGACCCAGTACTTC. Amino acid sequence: CASSKTGKQETQYF.

The CDR3 sequence: CASSFLTGGTLGNEQFF. The CDR3 coding sequence is TGCGCCAGCAGCTTCCTGACAGGGGGGACGCTGGGGAATGAGCAGTTCTTC. The V and J genes are TRBV5-1 and TRBJ2-1; 9 bases map to TRBD1. The germline gives CDR1 SGHRS, CDR2 YFSETQ. The CDR3 runs to 17 residues. Losses at the gene ends were 2 bases for V and 7 bases for J; bases not matched to a gene: 13.

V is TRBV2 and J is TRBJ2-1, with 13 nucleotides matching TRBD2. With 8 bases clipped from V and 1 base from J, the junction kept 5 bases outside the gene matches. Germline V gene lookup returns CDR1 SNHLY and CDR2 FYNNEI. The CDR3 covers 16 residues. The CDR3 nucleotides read TGTGCCAGCGGCGGGACTAGCGGGGTATCCTACAATGAGCAGTTCTTC. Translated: CASGGTSGVSYNEQFF.

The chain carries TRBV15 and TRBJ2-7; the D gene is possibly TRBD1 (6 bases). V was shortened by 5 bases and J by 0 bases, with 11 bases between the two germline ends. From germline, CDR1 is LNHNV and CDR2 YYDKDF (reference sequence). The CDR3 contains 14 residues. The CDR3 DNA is TGTGCCACCAGCCTCGACAGGAGCTCCTACGAGCAGTACTTC. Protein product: CATSLDRSSYEQYF. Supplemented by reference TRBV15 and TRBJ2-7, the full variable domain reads DAMVIQNPRYQVTQFGKPVTLSCSQTLNHNVMYWYQQKSSQAPKLLFHYYDKDFNNEADTPDNFQSRRPNTSFCFLDIRSPGLGDTAMYLCATSLDRSSYEQYFGPGTRLTVT.

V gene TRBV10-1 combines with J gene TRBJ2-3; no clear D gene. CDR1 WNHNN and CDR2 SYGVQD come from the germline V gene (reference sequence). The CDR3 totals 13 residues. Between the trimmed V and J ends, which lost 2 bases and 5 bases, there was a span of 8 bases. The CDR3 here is CASSELLLDTQYF. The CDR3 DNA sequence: TGCGCCAGCAGTGAGCTATTACTAGATACGCAGTATTTT.

The chain's CDR3 is CASRLERGGNSPLHF. The CDR3, as DNA: TGTGCAAGTCGCTTAGAGAGGGGGGGTAATTCACCCCTCCACTTT. This chain joins TRBV12-2 and TRBJ1-6. TRBV12-2 counts as a pseudogene. The CDR3 totals 15 residues.

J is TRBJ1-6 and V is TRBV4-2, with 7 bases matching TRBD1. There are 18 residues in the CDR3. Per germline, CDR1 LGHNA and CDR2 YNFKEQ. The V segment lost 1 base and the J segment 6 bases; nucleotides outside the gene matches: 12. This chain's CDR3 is CASSQGTGVIAPNSPLHF. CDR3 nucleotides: TGTGCCAGCAGCCAAGGCACAGGGGTTATAGCGCCTAATTCACCCCTCCACTTT.

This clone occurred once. CDR3 region: CASSFGGANQPQHF. The DNA of the CDR3 is TGTGCCAGCAGCTTTGGGGGGGCAAATCAGCCCCAGCATTTT. The chain is built from TRBV11-2 and TRBJ1-5, with D perhaps matching TRBD1 (6 bases). The germline V gene has CDR1 SGHAT and CDR2 FQNNGV. The V gene lost 3 bases and the J gene lost 4 bases, with 10 bases spanning the gap. The CDR3 consists of 14 residues.

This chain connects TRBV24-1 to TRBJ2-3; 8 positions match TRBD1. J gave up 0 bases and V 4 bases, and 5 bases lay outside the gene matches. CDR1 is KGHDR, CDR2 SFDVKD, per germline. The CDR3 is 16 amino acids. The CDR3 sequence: CATSDAGQGSTDTQYF. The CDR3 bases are TGTGCCACCAGTGACGCCGGACAGGGTAGCACAGATACGCAGTATTTT.

The CDR3: CASSHPGRGADNEQFF. CDR3 DNA sequence: TGCGCCAGCAGCCACCCCGGACGGGGGGCTGACAATGAGCAGTTCTTC. The genes are TRBV5-1 and TRBJ2-1; tentative D call: TRBD2 (7 bases). Between the trimmed V and J ends, which lost 4 bases and 5 bases, there was a span of 19 bases. CDR1 SGHRS and CDR2 YFSETQ come from the germline V gene. CDR3 length: 16 amino acids.

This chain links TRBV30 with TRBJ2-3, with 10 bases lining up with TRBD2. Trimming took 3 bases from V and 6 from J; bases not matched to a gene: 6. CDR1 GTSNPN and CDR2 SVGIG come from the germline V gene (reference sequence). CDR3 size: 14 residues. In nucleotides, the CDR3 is TGTGCCTGGAGCCAGCGGGGGGGTCAGGATACGCAGTATTTT. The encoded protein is CAWSQRGGQDTQYF.

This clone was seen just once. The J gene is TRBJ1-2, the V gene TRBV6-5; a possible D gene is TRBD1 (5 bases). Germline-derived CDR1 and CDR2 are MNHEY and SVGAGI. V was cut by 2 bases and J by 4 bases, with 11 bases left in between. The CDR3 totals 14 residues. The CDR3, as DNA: TGTGCCAGCAGTTACGCCGGGGGAGGCTATGGCTACACCTTC. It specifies CASSYAGGGYGYTF.

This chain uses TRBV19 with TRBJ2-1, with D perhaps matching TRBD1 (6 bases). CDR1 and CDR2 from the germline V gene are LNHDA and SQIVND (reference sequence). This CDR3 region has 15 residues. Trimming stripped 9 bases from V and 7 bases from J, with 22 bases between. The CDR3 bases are TGTGCCAGCGAGAGGGGGAGTTTCTTTGGGAATGAGCAGTTCTTC. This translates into CASERGSFFGNEQFF.

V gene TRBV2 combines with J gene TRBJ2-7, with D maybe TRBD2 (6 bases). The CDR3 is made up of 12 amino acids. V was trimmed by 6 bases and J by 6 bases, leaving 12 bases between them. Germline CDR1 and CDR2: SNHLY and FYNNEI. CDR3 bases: TGTGCCAGCAGAGGGACTGAGCTCGAGCAGTACTTC. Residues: CASRGTELEQYF.

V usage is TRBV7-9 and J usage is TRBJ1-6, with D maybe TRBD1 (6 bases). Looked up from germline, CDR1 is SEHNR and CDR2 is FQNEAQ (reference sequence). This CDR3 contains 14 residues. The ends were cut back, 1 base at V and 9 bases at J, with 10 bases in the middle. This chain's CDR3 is CASSLDQGSSPLHF. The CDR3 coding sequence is TGTGCCAGCAGCTTAGACCAGGGGAGTTCACCCCTCCACTTT.

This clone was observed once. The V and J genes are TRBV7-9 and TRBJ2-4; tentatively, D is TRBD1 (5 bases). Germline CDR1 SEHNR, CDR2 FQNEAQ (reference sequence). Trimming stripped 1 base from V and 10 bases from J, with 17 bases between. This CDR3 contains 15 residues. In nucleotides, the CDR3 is TGTGCCAGCAGCTTAGGGGGCAGCTCTACCTTAATTCAGTACTTC. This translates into CASSLGGSSTLIQYF.

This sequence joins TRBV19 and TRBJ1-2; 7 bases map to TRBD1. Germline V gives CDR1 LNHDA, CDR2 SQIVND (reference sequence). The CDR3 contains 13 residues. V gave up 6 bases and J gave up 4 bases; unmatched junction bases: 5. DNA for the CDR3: TGTGCCAGTAGCCGACAGGGAACCTATGGCTACACCTTC. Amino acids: CASSRQGTYGYTF.